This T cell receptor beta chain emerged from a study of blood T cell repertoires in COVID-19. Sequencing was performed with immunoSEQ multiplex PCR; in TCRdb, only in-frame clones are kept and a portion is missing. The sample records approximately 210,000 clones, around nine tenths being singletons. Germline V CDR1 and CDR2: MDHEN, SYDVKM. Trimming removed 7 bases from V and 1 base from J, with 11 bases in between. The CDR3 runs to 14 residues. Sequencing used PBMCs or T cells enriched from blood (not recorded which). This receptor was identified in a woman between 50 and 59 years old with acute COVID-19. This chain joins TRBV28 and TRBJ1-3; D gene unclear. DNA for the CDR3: TGTGCCAGCACAACTGGTCGATCTGGAAACACCATATATTTT. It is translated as CASTTGRSGNTIYF.